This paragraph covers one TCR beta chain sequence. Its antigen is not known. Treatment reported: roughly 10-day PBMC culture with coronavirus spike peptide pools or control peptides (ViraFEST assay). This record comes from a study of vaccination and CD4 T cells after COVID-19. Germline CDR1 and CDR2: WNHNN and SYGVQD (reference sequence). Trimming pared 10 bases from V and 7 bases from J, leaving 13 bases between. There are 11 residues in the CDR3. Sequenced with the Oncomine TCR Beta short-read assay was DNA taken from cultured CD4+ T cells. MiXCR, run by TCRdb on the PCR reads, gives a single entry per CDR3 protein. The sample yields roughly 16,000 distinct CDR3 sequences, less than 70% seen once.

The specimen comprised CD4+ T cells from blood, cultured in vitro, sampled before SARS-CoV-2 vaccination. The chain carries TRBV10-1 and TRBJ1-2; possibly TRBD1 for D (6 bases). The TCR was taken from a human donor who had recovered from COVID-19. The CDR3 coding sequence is TGCGCCATCCACGGACAGCGTGGCTACACCTTC. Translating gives CAIHGQRGYTF.